This T cell receptor (beta chain) was sequenced for a study of T-cell reconstitution after alpha-beta-depleted transplantation in children. Study-level points and caveats: Some patients owed their high day-60 TCRbeta diversity to surviving recipient T cells and thymic progenitors. The authors attributed T-cell counts and diversity one year after transplant mostly to newly produced T cells. At around two months after transplant, the alpha-beta T cells were reportedly derived from several hundred expanded clones that came from non-depleted graft cells.

This clonotype was seen more than once but under ten times. Its cognate antigen is unknown. Preparation of the TCRbeta library used unique molecular identifiers. TCRdb ran MiXCR on the PCR reads and lists one entry per CDR3 protein. The sample includes about a million distinct CDR3 sequences, under 30% of them seen just once. The V end was cut by 0 bases, the J end by 1 base, with 12 bases between. The CDR3 length is 16 residues. The sequencing used PBMCs, mostly from graft donor cells, collected 360 days after TCRalphabeta/CD19-depleted stem cell transplant. The V call is TRBV12-3 or TRBV12-4, the J call TRBJ2-5; the D call may be TRBD1 or TRBD2 (5 bases each). The sequence came from a boy in the first two years of life who had a stem cell transplant for SCID, so the T cells may come from the graft donor. The CDR3 coding sequence is TGTGCCAGCAGTTTAGCTTCCGAGGGGATCCAAGAGACCCAGTACTTC. This encodes CASSLASEGIQETQYF.